Described below is a single T cell receptor (beta chain) sequence and its context. This entry is derived from a study of blood T cell repertoires in COVID-19. At the level of the study: Sites across the United States, Italy and Spain contributed samples from acute and convalescent COVID-19. PBMCs, B-cell-depleted T cells, or T cells provided the cDNA or gDNA that made up the material.

Per the original data handling: How many nucleated cells were present was estimated from reference gene primer amplification. Here immunoSEQ multiplex PCR was the method, and the copy in TCRdb shows in-frame clones only, minus some. Clone size and the V and J calls come from that table; the DNA yielded D and trimming. This table holds 220,000 or so clones, about 85% found once. V shed 7 bases and J shed 4 bases, with 13 bases lying between them. Per germline, CDR1 MNHEY and CDR2 SVGAGI. The length of the CDR3 is 13 residues. The receptor's source is a woman aged 55-70 years who had recovered from COVID-19. The material sequenced was peripheral blood. V and J are TRBV6-5 and TRBJ1-2; TRBD1 is a possible D gene (6 bases). The CDR3 nucleotides read TGTGCCAGCACTCAAATGGGGGCCTATGGCTACACCTTC. Amino acids: CASTQMGAYGYTF.